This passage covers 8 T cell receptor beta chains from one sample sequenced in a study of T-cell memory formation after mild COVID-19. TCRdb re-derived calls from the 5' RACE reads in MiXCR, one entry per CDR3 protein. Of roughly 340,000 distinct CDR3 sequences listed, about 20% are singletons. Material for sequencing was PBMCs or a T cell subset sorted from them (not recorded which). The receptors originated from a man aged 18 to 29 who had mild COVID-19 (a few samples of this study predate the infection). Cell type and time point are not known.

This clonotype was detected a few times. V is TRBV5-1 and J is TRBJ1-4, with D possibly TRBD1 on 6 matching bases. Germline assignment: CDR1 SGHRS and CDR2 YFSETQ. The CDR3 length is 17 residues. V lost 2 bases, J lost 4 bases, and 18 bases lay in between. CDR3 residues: CASSLFGPGQFNEKLFF. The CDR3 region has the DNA TGCGCCAGCAGCTTATTCGGTCCGGGACAATTTAATGAAAAACTGTTTTTT.

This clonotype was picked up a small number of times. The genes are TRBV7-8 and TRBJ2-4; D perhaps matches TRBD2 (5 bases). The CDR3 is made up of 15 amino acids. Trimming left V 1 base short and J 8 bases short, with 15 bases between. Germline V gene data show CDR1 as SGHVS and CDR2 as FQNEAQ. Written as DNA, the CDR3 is TGTGCCAGCAGCTTAGGTCGAGGAGGTGGGCACATTCAGTACTTC. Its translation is CASSLGRGGGHIQYF.

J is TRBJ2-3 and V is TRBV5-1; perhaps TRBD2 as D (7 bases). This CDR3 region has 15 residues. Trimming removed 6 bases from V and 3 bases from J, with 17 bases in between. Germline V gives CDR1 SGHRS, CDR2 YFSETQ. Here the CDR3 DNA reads TGCGCCAGCACTTTCACGGGGGGCGGGACAGATACGCAGTATTTT. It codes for CASTFTGGGTDTQYF.

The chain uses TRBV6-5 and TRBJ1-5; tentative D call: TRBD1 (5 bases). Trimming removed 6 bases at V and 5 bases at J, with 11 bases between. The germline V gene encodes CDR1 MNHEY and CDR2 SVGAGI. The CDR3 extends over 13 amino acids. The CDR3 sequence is CASSRDGYQPQHF. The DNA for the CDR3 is TGTGCCAGCAGCAGGGACGGATATCAGCCCCAGCATTTT.

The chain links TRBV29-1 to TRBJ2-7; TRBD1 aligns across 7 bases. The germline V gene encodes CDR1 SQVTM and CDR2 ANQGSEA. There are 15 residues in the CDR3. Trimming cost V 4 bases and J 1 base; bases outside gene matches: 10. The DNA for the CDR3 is TGCAGCGTTGCTATCCGGGACAGAGAATCCTACGAGCAGTACGTC. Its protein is CSVAIRDRESYEQYV.

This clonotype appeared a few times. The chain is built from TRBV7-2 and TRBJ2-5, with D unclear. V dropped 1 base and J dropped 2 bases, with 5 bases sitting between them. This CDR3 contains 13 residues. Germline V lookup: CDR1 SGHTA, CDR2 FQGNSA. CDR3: CASSLVGQETQYF. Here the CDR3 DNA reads TGTGCCAGCAGCTTAGTCGGGCAAGAGACCCAGTACTTC.

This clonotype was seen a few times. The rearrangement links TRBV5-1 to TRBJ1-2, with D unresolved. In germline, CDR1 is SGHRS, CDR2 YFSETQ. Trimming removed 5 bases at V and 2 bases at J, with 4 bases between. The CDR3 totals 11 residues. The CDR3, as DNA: TGCGCCAGCAGGGGAAACTATGGCTACACCTTC. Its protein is CASRGNYGYTF.

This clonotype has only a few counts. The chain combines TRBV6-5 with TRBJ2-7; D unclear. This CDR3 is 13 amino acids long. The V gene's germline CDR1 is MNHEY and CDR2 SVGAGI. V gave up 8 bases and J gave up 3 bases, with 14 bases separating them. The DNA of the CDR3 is TGTGCCAGCTGGAGTCGAAGAAACTACGAGCAGTACTTC. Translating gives CASWSRRNYEQYF.